This record looks at one TCR beta chain sequence and its context. Antigen unknown. Trimming stripped 4 bases from V and 7 bases from J, with 14 bases between. Germline assignment: CDR1 LNHDA and CDR2 SQIVND (reference sequence). The CDR3 is 13 residues long. This record comes from a study of T-cell memory formation after mild COVID-19. On the study more broadly: Among the donors, TCR clusters were largely specific to each donor.

Notes on the study in general: Mostly located in CM and EM were contracting CD4+ clones, with contracting CD8+ clones located in EMRA.

TCRdb passed the 5' RACE reads through MiXCR, listing each CDR3 protein once. The sample consists of 250,000 to 350,000 distinct CDR3 sequences, roughly 15% of them appearing once. The sample taken for sequencing was PBMCs or a T cell subset sorted from them (not recorded which). The clonotype was recovered from a man aged 18 to 35 who had mild COVID-19 (a few samples of this study predate the infection). Cell type and time point are not known. The chain is built from TRBV19 and TRBJ2-7; the D gene could be TRBD1 or TRBD2 (5 bases each). DNA for the CDR3: TGTGCCAGTAGTAGGGGGACCGAGGGGGAGCAGTACTTC. Its translation is CASSRGTEGEQYF.